This entry describes one T cell receptor beta chain. This clone was detected only a few times. Its antigen is not yet known. No per-base quality is available; no much larger clone lies one base away. These data originate in a study of shared clonotypes between healthy human individuals (dated by TCRdb to about 2020). With respect to the entire study: A couple of women and a few men aged 18 to 49 years were included in the cohort. For each donor, CD4 naive and CD4 memory were each given three plates, CD8 naive was given two plates, and CD8 memory was given one plate. Blood TCR repertoires of about five healthy adults were deeply sequenced to estimate repertoire size and the extent of clonotype sharing between individuals. To increase sequencing depth and limit assay-specific biases, TCR repertoire library preparation and sequencing were carried out by different laboratories using diverse techniques. Each donor's leukapheresis produced roughly between roughly 0.85 and 10 billion PBMCs.

On the study overall, not on this receptor specifically: Sampling was restricted to blood, and TCR repertoires in tissue are likely to differ from TCR repertoires in blood. Sharing across a few donors was observed for around 5% of naive CD4, 3% to 3.5% of naive CD8, roughly 2.3% of memory CD4, and about 0.4% of memory CD8 clonotypes. Based on pairwise subsampling, the degree of clonotype sharing among donors was expected to be affected by sequencing depth. The genetic and exposure-history diversity represented was limited by the small number of donors. Clonotypes shared by all four sorted-subset donors showed higher generation probabilities than non-shared clonotypes. Estimated clonotype richness was generally larger for naive than for memory subsets. Incomplete sequencing was indicated by rarefaction of sorted-subset datasets, despite the large sequencing depth.

Using the deep immunoSEQ assay, multiplex PCR amplified TCR CDR3 regions from genomic DNA. Genomic DNA extracted from each cell subset was distributed evenly over all wells of several immunoSEQ 96-well plates, and each plate served as one replicate. For sorted subsets, roughly 200 ng genomic DNA, equal to about 30,000 T cell genomes, was loaded into each replicate PCR. Purified libraries were measured with a Qubit 3.0 fluorometer, size-checked on a Bioanalyzer 2100, and measured again with the KAPA Library Quantification kit. Every immunoSEQ 96-well plate was sequenced on a dedicated single-read 150-cycle Illumina NextSeq 550 flow cell. As for the authors' bioinformatics: Because the immunoSEQ output included only junctional sequences and no quality scores, the filtering could not be the same as the filtering used for full-length reads. To assign V/J genes and CDR3, sequences were annotated against IMGT germline references using PyIR, a Python wrapper for IgBLAST v1.9. Reads with weak V/J assignments (E-value above 1e-6), missing CDR3, stop codons, out-of-frame junctions, or ambiguous translated residues were removed. V3J clonotypes were defined as sequences sharing the same inferred V gene, J gene, and CDR3 amino acid sequence. Percentage overlap between repertoires was calculated by dividing the number of shared unique clonotypes by the size of the smaller repertoire. Three approaches were used to assess repertoire richness: RTK rarefaction, the Chao1 estimator, and Recon v2.1 estimates of unobserved clonotypes. Generation probabilities for all TCRbeta clonotypes obtained by the gDNA method from four donors were computed using OLGA. The immuneACCESS repertoire file appears here via TCRdb, limited to in-frame rearrangements. These files lack a portion of the clones; in checked studies, under half of the deficit traces to unresolved V genes, and the cause of the others is not known. The DNA gave D and trimming, while V, J and clone size come from that table. The sample profile shows some 2,100,000 clones; roughly 91% of them were found once. The ten largest make up under 2% of the sample.

The CDR3 runs 14 amino acids, cysteine and phenylalanine included. The CDR3 DNA has 42 bases and is translated from base 1. V loses 6 bases of germline sequence and J loses 2 bases, and the interval between the two ends is 14 bases. According to the germline V gene, CDR1 reads SGDLS and CDR2 reads YYNGEE. CD8 naive samples were CD45RO-negative cells positively selected for CCR7, giving a CD45RA+CCR7+ population that excluded TemRA cells. The donors were healthy, HIV-negative adults with no recently reported acute infections or vaccinations. All donors were Caucasian adults living in Nashville, Tennessee, USA. Blood was obtained by leukapheresis, after which PBMCs were separated by Ficoll-Histopaque density gradient centrifugation and cryopreserved in liquid nitrogen vapor phase. Analytical flow cytometry was used to check the purity and quantity of every magnetically sorted T cell population. Genomic DNA was isolated from each sorted fraction and quantified by UV absorbance on a Nanodrop 2000c.

The chain joins TRBV9 to TRBJ1-2, with no reliable assignment of the D segment. Sequenced: naive CD8+ T cells from PBMCs. The cell subset or site label for this specimen denotes: CD45RA+CCR7+. The receptor comes from a man younger than 30 in good health. Some clones in this sample may be carry-over from other donors' samples. The CDR3 reads CASKYGSGNYGYTF. DNA sequence: TGTGCCAGCAAATATGGATCGGGGAACTATGGCTACACCTTC.